This T cell receptor (beta chain) was profiled in a study of blood T cell repertoires in COVID-19. The V segment lost 3 bases and the J segment 4 bases; nucleotides outside the gene matches: 8. Germline CDR1 is SEHNR and CDR2 is FQNEAQ (reference sequence). The CDR3 totals 16 residues. The study drew participants aged about 18 to 95 years from about two dozen US areas. Participant-given clinical history determined each cohort assignment. Contact with a PCR-confirmed or clinician-diagnosed COVID-19 case occurred within 2 weeks of entry. The table lists this clone with a count of one. Libraries were prepared by immunoSEQ multiplex PCR; TCRdb keeps only in-frame clonotypes and omits some of them. The data show 430,000 or so clones, about 88% seen once.

The receptor comes from a woman younger than 35 who had been exposed to COVID-19. This chain joins TRBV7-9 and TRBJ2-1; 8 bases are shared with TRBD2. The sample consisted of PBMCs or T cells enriched from blood (not recorded which). The CDR3, as DNA: TGTGCCAGCAGCTTGGCGGCGGGGGGCCGGTACAATGAGCAGTTCTTC. This encodes CASSLAAGGRYNEQFF. Based on the CDR3 plus reference TRBV7-9 and TRBJ2-1, the full variable domain is DTGVSQNPRHKITKRGQNVTFRCDPISEHNRLYWYRQTLGQGPEFLTYFQNEAQLEKSRLLSDRFSAERPKGSFSTLEIQRTEQGDSAMYLCASSLAAGGRYNEQFFGPGTRLTVL.